Sequencing of this TCR beta chain was carried out in a study of beta chain features in type 1 diabetes. Overall study results and limits: For patients, the naive, central memory and Treg TCRB repertoires appeared more alike than for healthy donors.

This clone was seen a few times. Its antigen remains unidentified. The CDR3 extends over 14 amino acids. CDR1 is SEHNR, CDR2 FQNEAQ, per germline (reference sequence). V dropped 4 bases and J dropped 0 bases, with 7 bases sitting between them. Reverse transcribing all isolated RNA meant expressed TCRB transcripts were sequenced. Method: immunoSEQ multiplex PCR; TCRdb's copy keeps in-frame clones and lacks some. The table lists approximately 470,000 clones, approximately 31% of them singletons. The sample consisted of naive CD4+ T cells from blood. The TCR sequence derives from a man aged 18 to 29 in good health. The rearrangement links TRBV7-9 to TRBJ2-4; D unresolved. The CDR3 region is CASSSEIAKNIQYF. DNA for the CDR3: TGTGCCAGCAGCTCAGAGATAGCCAAAAACATTCAGTACTTC.